This TCR beta chain came from a study of blood T cell repertoires in COVID-19. Sequenced by immunoSEQ multiplex PCR; TCRdb stores in-frame clones only, minus some. Seen here are 65,000 to 75,000 clones, about 80% observed once, and the top ten hold approximately 12%. The receptor comes from a human donor in a cohort sampled during active COVID-19. Material for sequencing was peripheral blood.

Here the CDR3 reads CAISGAGSNQPQHF. CDR3 DNA sequence: TGTGCCATCAGTGGGGCAGGGAGCAATCAGCCCCAGCATTTT. The chain is built from TRBV10-3 and TRBJ1-5, with D tentatively TRBD1 (5 bases). The CDR3 is made up of 14 amino acids. V lost 4 bases to trimming and J lost 1 base, with 8 bases between them. CDR1 and CDR2 (germline): ENHRY, SYGVKD.